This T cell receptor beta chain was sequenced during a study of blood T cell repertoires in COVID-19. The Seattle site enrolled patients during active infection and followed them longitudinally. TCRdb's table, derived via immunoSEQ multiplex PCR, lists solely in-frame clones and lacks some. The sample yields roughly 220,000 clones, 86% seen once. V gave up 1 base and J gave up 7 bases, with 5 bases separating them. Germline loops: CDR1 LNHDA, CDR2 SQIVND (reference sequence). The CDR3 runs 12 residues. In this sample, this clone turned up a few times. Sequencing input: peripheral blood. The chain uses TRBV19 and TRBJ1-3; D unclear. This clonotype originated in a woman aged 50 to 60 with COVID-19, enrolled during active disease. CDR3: CASSIGANTIYF. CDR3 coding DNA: TGTGCCAGTAGTATAGGAGCGAACACCATATATTTT.